Presented here are 18 T cell receptor beta chains from one specimen sequenced in a study of T cell clonality in common variable immunodeficiency. Sequenced by immunoSEQ multiplex PCR; TCRdb stores in-frame clones only, minus some. There are more than 65,000 clones in the sample, none observed a single time. The sample comprised peripheral blood mononuclear cells. The receptor source for this set is a person aged 18 to 70 in good health.

This clone was recorded at least ten times. The read gets to within 3 residues of the CDR3 end, and the germline J gene fills in the rest. This chain links TRBV20-1 with TRBJ1-6; D remains unclear. This CDR3 has 13 amino acids. Germline V gives CDR1 DFQATT, CDR2 SNEGSKA (reference sequence). V gave up 5 bases and J gave up 4 bases, with 9 bases separating them. The sequenced part of the CDR3 DNA is TGCAGTGCTGAAACAGAATATAATTCACCC. Amino acid sequence: CSAETEYNSP. The entire CDR3 reads CSAETEYNSPLHF.

This clone came up many times. The sequenced fragment ends 3 residues before the CDR3 boundary, so the rest is inferred from the germline J gene. This chain joins TRBV9 and TRBJ2-3; TRBD1 aligns across 8 bases. The CDR3 length is 17 residues. Germline V CDR1 and CDR2: SGDLS, YYNGEE. V dropped 0 bases and J dropped 3; count of bases not matched to a gene: 9. The covered CDR3 bases are TGTGCCAGCAGCGTAGGTCGTTTGGACAGGGTTACAGATACG. Translated, it gives CASSVGRLDRVTDT. The CDR3, in full, reads CASSVGRLDRVTDTQYF.

This clone was seen many times. CDR3: CASSVGGSGTYEQYF. The CDR3 bases that were read are TGTGCCAGCAGCGTCGGGGGGAGCGGCACCTACGAG. This chain uses TRBV9 with TRBJ2-7; 7 nucleotides line up with TRBD2. The CDR3 end is not reached by the read, which stops 3 residues before it; the germline J gene fills it in. Germline lookup yields CDR1 SGDLS and CDR2 YYNGEE. V shed 2 bases, J shed 2 bases, and the junction held 7 bases outside the gene matches. CDR3 length: 15 amino acids.

Worth noting for this clone: The observed sequence ends 3 residues before the CDR3 terminus, with the missing tail filled in from the germline J gene. The chain recombines TRBV7-2 with TRBJ2-1; D remains unclear. The CDR3 runs to 14 residues. Trimming shortened V by 2 bases and J by 1 base, and 6 bases separated the two germline ends. Germline CDR1 and CDR2: SGHTA and FQGNSA. The CDR3 DNA, read in part, is TGTGCCAGCAGCTTATCAGGTTCCTACAATGAG. Its protein product is CASSLSGSYNE. The whole CDR3 region reads CASSLSGSYNEQFF.

This clone was counted ten times or more. Sequencing ends 3 residues short of the CDR3 end; the germline J gene provides the rest. The V call is TRBV5-1, the J call TRBJ2-2; 12 bases align to TRBD2. The V segment lost 0 bases and the J segment 6 bases; nucleotides outside the gene matches: 9. Germline lookup yields CDR1 SGHRS and CDR2 YFSETQ. The CDR3 contains 18 residues. This CDR3 is CASSLGLAGDGVPGELFF. The CDR3 bases that were read are TGCGCCAGCAGCTTGGGACTAGCGGGAGACGGTGTCCCCGGGGAG.

This clone was seen ten or more times. The observed sequence ends 3 residues before the CDR3 terminus, with the missing tail filled in from the germline J gene. This chain uses TRBV6-2 or TRBV6-3 with TRBJ2-7; 11 positions match TRBD2. V dropped 3 bases and J dropped 0; count of bases not matched to a gene: 4. The V gene's germline CDR1 is MNHEY and CDR2 SVGEGT. The length of the CDR3 is 16 residues. CDR3 DNA (partial): TGTGCCAGCAGTTATACTAGCGGGGGACTCTCCTACGAG. Its translation: CASSYTSGGLSYE. The full CDR3 is CASSYTSGGLSYEQYF.

This clone occurred many times. Coverage ceases 3 residues before the CDR3 finishes, and the germline J gene fills in the end. This rearrangement joins TRBV29-1 to TRBJ2-4; D is unclear. V was cut by 4 bases and J by 4 bases, with 11 bases left in between. Germline V gene lookup returns CDR1 SQVTM and CDR2 ANQGSEA. This CDR3 has 13 amino acids. The covered CDR3 bases are TGCAGCGTTGGAAAAGGGTCGAAAAACATT. Amino acids: CSVGKGSKNI. The CDR3 in its entirety is CSVGKGSKNIQYF.

This clone was seen many times. The missing CDR3 end, 3 residues past where the read stops, is filled in from the germline J gene. The J gene is TRBJ2-4, the V gene TRBV7-2, with 8 bases fitting TRBD2. V was clipped by 3 bases and J by 1 base; unmatched bases: 2. Germline assignment: CDR1 SGHTA and CDR2 FQGNSA. The length of the CDR3 is 15 residues. CDR3 DNA, as far as it was read: TGTGCCAGCAGCTTCGGCGGGGGGGCCAAAAACATT. As protein: CASSFGGGAKNI. The entire CDR3 reads CASSFGGGAKNIQYF.

In its sample, this clone was seen many times. The read ends 3 residues before the CDR3 terminus; that terminus is restored from the germline J gene. This rearrangement joins TRBV30 to TRBJ1-6; perhaps TRBD1 as D (6 bases). The V end lost 2 bases, the J end lost 8 bases, and 10 bases lay between the germline ends. The CDR3 runs to 13 residues. Germline V gene data show CDR1 as GTSNPN and CDR2 as SVGIG (reference sequence). CDR3: CAWSTPGDSPLHF. The sequenced part of the CDR3 DNA is TGTGCCTGGAGTACCCCAGGGGATTCACCC. The full variable domain, in which reference TRBV30 and TRBJ1-6 provide the parts outside the CDR3, is SQTIHQWPATLVQPVGSPLSLECTVEGTSNPNLYWYRQAAGRGLQLLFYSVGIGQISSEVPQNLSASRPQDRQFILSSKKLLLSDSGFYLCAWSTPGDSPLHFGNGTRLTVT.

This clone was detected ten times or more. The read terminates 3 residues before the CDR3 end, so the remaining end is supplied by the germline J gene. The chain combines TRBV7-6 with TRBJ1-3, with 7 nucleotides matching TRBD1. Trimming at V came to 0 bases and at J to 1 base, leaving 6 bases not matched to a gene. Germline-derived CDR1 and CDR2 are SGHVS and FNYEAQ. The length of the CDR3 is 17 residues. The CDR3 loop is CASSLARTGLSGNTIYF. The CDR3 DNA, read in part, is TGTGCCAGCAGCTTAGCGCGGACAGGCCTATCTGGAAACACC.

This clone appeared many times. The read terminates 3 residues ahead of where the CDR3 ends, so the germline J gene completes it. J is TRBJ2-1 and V is TRBV2; TRBD2 matches at 7 bases. Losses at the gene ends were 2 bases for V and 8 bases for J; bases not matched to a gene: 6. Germline loops: CDR1 SNHLY, CDR2 FYNNEI. The CDR3 extends over 14 amino acids. This CDR3 is CASSELLAGDEQFF. The sequenced part of the CDR3 DNA is TGTGCCAGCAGTGAACTCCTCGCGGGAGATGAG.

This clone was seen many times. The read comes to an end 3 residues before the CDR3 does, leaving the germline J gene to fill in the end. J is TRBJ2-7 and V is TRBV10-3; 7 nucleotides align to TRBD1. Germline CDR1 and CDR2: ENHRY and SYGVKD. V lost 4 bases and J lost 0; bases outside the gene matches: 3. The CDR3 consists of 14 residues. CDR3 bases read: TGTGCCATCAGTGTGACAGGGACCTCCTACGAG. Amino acid sequence: CAISVTGTSYE. The full CDR3 is CAISVTGTSYEQYF.

This clone has more than one count but fewer than ten. The read ends 3 residues before the CDR3 terminus; that terminus is restored from the germline J gene. The V and J genes are TRBV7-9 and TRBJ2-2, with 7 bases identical to TRBD2. The V and J ends lost 5 bases and 5 bases, in that order; junction bases with no gene match: 8. The CDR3 is 15 residues long. Germline CDR1 is SEHNR and CDR2 is FQNEAQ (reference sequence). The DNA read from the CDR3 is TGTGCCAGCAGCCCTCCGGGACTACCAACCGGGGAG. Translated, it gives CASSPPGLPTGE. The whole CDR3 protein is CASSPPGLPTGELFF.

Many counts were recorded for this clone. The missing CDR3 end, 3 residues past where the read stops, is filled in from the germline J gene. The chain uses TRBV28 and TRBJ2-7; weak D call: TRBD1 (5 bases). CDR1 and CDR2 (germline): MDHEN, SYDVKM. Trimming cost V 3 bases and J 2 bases, with 26 bases left between them. The CDR3 contains 19 residues. The CDR3 loop reads CASSFGWGSWGRETYEQYF. The DNA read from the CDR3 is TGTGCCAGCAGTTTCGGATGGGGTTCATGGGGCAGGGAAACCTACGAG.

At least ten counts were recorded for this clone. The read is 3 residues too short to cover the CDR3 end, so that end is filled in from the germline J gene. The V call is TRBV2, the J call TRBJ2-5, with D perhaps TRBD1 (5 bases). The CDR3 covers 15 residues. CDR1 SNHLY and CDR2 FYNNEI come from the germline V gene. The V end was cut by 3 bases, the J end by 4 bases, with 15 bases between. Incomplete CDR3 DNA: TGTGCCAGCAGTGAGGACACTCTCCTTACAGAGACC. Translating gives CASSEDTLLTET. The whole CDR3 region reads CASSEDTLLTETQYF.

In its sample, this clone was seen many times. The sequenced part of the CDR3 DNA is TGTGCCAGCAGCCTCTCAGGGTTAGAGGGCGGGGAG. Its translation: CASSLSGLEGGE. The full CDR3 reads CASSLSGLEGGELFF. This chain connects TRBV11-2 to TRBJ2-2; D tentatively reads TRBD1 or TRBD2 (5 bases each). The read ends 3 residues before the CDR3 terminus; that terminus is restored from the germline J gene. Germline V gene data show CDR1 as SGHAT and CDR2 as FQNNGV. The germline V and J ends were trimmed by 5 bases and 7 bases, with 17 bases remaining between them. CDR3 length: 15 residues.

This clone appeared many times. Coverage ceases 3 residues before the CDR3 finishes, and the germline J gene fills in the end. The J gene is TRBJ1-1, the V gene TRBV5-4; 11 bases are shared with TRBD1. Trimming cost V 3 bases and J 3 bases; bases outside gene matches: 1. CDR3 length: 14 residues. Germline CDR1 SGHNT, CDR2 YYREEE (reference sequence). The part of the CDR3 DNA that was read is TGTGCCAGCAGCTGGGGACAGGGGGACACTGAA. Its protein is CASSWGQGDTE. The whole CDR3 region reads CASSWGQGDTEAFF.

This clone was seen repeatedly, ten times or more. The read ends 3 residues shy of where the CDR3 ends; the end is completed using the germline J gene. The chain uses TRBV7-6 and TRBJ2-5, with TRBD2 matching over 11 bases. CDR1 SGHVS and CDR2 FNYEAQ come from the germline V gene. The length of the CDR3 is 16 residues. The V gene end was trimmed by 7 bases and the J gene end by 0 bases; junction bases not matched to a gene: 7. The CDR3: CASIHLAGGYQETQYF. Partial CDR3 DNA: TGTGCCAGCATACATCTAGCGGGAGGCTACCAAGAGACC.